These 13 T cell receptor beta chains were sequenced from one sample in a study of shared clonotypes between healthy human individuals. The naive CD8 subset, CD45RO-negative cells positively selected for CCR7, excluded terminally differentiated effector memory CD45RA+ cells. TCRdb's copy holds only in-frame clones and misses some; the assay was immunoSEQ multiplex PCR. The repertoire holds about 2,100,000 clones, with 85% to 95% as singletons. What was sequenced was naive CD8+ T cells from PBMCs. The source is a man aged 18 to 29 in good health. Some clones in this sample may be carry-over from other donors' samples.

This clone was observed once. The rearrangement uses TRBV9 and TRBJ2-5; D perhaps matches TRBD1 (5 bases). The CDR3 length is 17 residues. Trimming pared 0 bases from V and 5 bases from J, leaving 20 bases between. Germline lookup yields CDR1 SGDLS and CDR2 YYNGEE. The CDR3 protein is CASSVGFLAGPEETQYF. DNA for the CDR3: TGTGCCAGCAGCGTAGGTTTCTTAGCAGGGCCCGAGGAGACCCAGTACTTC.

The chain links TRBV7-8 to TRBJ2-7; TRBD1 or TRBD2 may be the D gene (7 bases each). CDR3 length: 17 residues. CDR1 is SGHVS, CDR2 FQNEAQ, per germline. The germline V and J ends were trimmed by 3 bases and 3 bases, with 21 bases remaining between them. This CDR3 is CASSFTPEGRGLYEQYF. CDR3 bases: TGTGCCAGCAGCTTCACCCCGGAGGGGAGGGGGCTCTACGAGCAGTACTTC.

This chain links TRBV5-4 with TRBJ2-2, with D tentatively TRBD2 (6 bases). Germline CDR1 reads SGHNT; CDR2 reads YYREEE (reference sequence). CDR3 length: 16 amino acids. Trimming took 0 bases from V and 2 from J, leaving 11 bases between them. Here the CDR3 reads CASSLVVAANTGELFF. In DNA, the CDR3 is TGTGCCAGCAGCTTGGTCGTAGCGGCTAACACCGGGGAGCTGTTTTTT.

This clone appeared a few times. CDR3 residues: CASSRTGYSNQPQHF. The DNA of the CDR3 is TGTGCCAGCAGTAGGACGGGTTATAGCAATCAGCCCCAGCATTTT. V is TRBV28 and J is TRBJ1-5; D not resolved. Trimming took off 5 bases at V and 0 bases at J, with 11 bases between the two ends. From germline, CDR1 is MDHEN and CDR2 SYDVKM. The CDR3 totals 15 residues. Full variable domain (remainder filled in from reference TRBV28 and TRBJ1-5): DVKVTQSSRYLVKRTGEKVFLECVQDMDHENMFWYRQDPGLGLRLIYFSYDVKMKEKGDIPEGYSVSREKKERFSLILESASTNQTSMYLCASSRTGYSNQPQHFGDGTRLSIL.

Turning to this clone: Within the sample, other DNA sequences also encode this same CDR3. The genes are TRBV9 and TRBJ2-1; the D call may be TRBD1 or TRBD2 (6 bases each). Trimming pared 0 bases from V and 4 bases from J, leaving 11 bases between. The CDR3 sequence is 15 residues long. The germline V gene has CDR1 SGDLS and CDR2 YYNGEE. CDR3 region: CASSVGGAGYNEQFF. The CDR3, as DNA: TGTGCCAGCAGCGTAGGGGGGGCTGGTTACAATGAGCAGTTCTTC.

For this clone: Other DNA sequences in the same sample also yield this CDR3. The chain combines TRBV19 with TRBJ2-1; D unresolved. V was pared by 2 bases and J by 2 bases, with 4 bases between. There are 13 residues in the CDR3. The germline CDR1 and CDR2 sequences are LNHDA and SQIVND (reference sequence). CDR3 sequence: CASSITAYNEQFF. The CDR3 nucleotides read TGTGCCAGTAGTATAACAGCCTACAATGAGCAGTTCTTC.

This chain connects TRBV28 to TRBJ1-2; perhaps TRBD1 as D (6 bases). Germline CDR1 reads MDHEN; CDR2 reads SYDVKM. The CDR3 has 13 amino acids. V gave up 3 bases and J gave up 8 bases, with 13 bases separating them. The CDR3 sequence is CASSFQGIGGYTF. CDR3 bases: TGTGCCAGCAGTTTTCAGGGGATAGGCGGCTACACCTTC.

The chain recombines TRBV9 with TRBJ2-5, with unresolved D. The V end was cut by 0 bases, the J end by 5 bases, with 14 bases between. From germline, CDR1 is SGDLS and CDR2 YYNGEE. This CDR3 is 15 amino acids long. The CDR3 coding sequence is TGTGCCAGCAGCGTAGGGTCGGCACTAAGGGAGACCCAGTACTTC. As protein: CASSVGSALRETQYF.

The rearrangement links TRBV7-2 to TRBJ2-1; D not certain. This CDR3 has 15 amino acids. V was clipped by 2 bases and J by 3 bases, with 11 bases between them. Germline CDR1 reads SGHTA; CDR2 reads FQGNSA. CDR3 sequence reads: CASSLSGNHYNEQFF. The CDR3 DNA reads TGTGCCAGCAGCTTATCGGGCAACCACTACAATGAGCAGTTCTTC.

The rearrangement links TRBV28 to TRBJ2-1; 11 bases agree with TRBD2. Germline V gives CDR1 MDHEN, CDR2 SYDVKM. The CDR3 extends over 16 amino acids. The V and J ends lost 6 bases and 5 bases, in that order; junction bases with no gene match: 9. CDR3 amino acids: CASSQTSGSIDNEQFF. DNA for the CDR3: TGTGCCAGCAGCCAAACTAGCGGGAGTATTGACAATGAGCAGTTCTTC.

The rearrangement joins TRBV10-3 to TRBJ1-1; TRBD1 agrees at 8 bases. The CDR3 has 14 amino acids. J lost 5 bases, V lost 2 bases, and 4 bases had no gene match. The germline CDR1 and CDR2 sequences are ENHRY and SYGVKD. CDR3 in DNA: TGTGCCATCAGTGAGGTCAGGACAGGGACTGAAGCTTTCTTT. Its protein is CAISEVRTGTEAFF.

The CDR3 nucleotides are TGTGCCAGCAGTGAGGGGTTGTGGTCCAGCGATCGTCAGCCCCAGCATTTT. It encodes CASSEGLWSSDRQPQHF. This rearrangement joins TRBV6-1 to TRBJ1-5; D remains ambiguous. CDR3 size: 17 residues. The V end lost 3 bases, the J end lost 6 bases, and 21 bases lay between the germline ends. CDR1 is MNHNS, CDR2 SASEGT, per germline.

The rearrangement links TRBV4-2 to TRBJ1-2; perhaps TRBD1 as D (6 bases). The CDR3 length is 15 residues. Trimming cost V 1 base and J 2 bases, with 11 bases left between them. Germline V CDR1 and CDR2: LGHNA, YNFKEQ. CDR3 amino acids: CASSQAGASNYGYTF. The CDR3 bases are TGTGCCAGCAGCCAAGCAGGGGCCTCGAACTATGGCTACACCTTC.